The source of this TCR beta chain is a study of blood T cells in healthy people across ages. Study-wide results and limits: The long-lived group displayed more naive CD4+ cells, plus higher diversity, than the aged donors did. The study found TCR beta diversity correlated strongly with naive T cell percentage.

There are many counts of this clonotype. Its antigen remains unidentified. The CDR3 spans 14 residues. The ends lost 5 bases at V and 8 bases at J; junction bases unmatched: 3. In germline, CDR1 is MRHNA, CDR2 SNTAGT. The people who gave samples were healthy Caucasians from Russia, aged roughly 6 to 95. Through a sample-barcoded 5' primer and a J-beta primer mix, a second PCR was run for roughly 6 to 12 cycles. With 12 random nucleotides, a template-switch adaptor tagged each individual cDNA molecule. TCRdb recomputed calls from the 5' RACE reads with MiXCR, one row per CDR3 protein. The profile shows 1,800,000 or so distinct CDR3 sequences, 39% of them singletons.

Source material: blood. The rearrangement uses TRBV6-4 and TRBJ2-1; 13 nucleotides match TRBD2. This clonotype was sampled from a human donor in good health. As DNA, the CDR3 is TGTGCCAGCAGTCATGGGACTAGCGGGGATGAGCAGTTCTTC. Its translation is CASSHGTSGDEQFF.